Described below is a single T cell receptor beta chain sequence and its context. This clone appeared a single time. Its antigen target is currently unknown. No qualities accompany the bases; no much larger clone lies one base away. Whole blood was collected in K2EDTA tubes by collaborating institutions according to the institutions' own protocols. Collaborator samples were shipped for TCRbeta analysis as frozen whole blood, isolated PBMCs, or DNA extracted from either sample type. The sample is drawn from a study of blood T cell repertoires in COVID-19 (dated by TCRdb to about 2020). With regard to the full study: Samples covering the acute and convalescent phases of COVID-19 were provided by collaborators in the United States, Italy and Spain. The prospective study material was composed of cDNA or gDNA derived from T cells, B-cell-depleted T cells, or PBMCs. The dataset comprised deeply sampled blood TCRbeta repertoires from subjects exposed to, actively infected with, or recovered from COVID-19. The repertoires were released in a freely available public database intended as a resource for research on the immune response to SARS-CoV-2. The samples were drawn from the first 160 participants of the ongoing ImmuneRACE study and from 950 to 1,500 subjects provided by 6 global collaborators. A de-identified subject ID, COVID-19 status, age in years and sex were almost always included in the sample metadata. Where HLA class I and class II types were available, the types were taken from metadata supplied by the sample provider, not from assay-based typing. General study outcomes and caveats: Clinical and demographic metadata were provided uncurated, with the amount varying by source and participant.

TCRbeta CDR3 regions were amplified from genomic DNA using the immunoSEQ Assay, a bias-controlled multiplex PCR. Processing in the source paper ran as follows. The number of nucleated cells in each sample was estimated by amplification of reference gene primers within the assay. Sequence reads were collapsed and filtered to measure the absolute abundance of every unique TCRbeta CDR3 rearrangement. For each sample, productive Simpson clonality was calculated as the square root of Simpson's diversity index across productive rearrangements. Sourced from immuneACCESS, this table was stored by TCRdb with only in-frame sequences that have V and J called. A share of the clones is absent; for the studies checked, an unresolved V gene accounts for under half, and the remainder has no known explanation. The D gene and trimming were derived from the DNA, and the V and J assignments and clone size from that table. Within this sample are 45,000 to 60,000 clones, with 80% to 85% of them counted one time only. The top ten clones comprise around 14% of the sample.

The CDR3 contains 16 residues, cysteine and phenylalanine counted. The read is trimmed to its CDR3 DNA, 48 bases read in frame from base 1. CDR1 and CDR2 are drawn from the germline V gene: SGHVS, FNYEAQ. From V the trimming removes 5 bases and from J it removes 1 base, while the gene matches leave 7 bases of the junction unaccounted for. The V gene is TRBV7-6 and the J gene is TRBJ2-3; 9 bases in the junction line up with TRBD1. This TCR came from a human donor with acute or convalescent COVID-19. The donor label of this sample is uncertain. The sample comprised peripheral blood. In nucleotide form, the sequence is TGTGCCAGCAGCGCACTACAGGGGGCGGGCACAGATACGCAGTATTTT. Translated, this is CASSALQGAGTDTQYF.